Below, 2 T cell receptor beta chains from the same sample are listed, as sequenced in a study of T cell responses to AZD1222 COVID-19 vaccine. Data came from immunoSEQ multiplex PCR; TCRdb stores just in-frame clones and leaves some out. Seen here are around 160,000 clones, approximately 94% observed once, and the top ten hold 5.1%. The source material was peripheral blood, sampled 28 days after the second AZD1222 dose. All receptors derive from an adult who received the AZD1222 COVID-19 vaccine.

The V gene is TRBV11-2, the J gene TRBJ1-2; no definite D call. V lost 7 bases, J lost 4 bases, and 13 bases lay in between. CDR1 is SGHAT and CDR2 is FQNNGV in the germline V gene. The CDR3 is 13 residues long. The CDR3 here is CASKARTPYGYTF. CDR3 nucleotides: TGTGCCAGCAAGGCCCGAACCCCCTATGGCTACACCTTC.

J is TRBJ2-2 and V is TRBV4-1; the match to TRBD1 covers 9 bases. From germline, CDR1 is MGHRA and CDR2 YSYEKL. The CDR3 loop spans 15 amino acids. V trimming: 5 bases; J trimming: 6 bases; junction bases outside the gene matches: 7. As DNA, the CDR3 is TGCGCCAGCAGCTCCTGGACAGGGGAGGCCGGGGAGCTGTTTTTT. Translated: CASSSWTGEAGELFF.